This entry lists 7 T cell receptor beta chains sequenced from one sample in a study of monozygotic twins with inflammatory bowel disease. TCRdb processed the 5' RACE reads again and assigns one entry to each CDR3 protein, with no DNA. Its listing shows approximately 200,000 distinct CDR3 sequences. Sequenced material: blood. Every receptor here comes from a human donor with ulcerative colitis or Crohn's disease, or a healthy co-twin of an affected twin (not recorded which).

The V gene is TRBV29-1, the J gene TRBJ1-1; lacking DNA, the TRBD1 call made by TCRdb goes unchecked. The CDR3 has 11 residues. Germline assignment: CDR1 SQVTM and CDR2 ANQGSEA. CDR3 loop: CSVDEYREAFF.

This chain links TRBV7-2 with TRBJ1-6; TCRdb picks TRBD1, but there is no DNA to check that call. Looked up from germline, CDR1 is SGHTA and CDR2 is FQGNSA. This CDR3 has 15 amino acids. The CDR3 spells CASSQQGARNSPLHF.

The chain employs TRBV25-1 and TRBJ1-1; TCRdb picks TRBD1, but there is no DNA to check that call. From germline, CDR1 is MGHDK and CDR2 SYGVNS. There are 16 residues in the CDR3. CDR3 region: CASSPRDRGLATEAFF. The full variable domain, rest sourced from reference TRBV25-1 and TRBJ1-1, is EADIYQTPRYLVIGTGKKITLECSQTMGHDKMYWYQQDPGMELHLIHYSYGVNSTEKGDLSSESTVSRIRTEHFPLTLESARPSHTSQYLCASSPRDRGLATEAFFGQGTRLTVV.

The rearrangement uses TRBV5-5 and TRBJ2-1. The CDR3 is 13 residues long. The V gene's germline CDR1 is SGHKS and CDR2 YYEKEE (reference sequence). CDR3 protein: CASSFQIHNEQFF.

The CDR3 loop is CASTYSTGGTDTQYF. This chain joins TRBV19 and TRBJ2-3; the TCRdb D gene call, TRBD1, has no DNA to confirm it. The germline CDR1 and CDR2 sequences are LNHDA and SQIVND (reference sequence). The CDR3 is 15 amino acids.

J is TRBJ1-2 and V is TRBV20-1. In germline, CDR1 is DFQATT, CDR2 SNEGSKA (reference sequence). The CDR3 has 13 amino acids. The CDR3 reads CSASDGANYGYTF.

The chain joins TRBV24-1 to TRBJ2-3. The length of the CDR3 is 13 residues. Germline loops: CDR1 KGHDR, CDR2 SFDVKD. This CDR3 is CATREPRTDTQYF.